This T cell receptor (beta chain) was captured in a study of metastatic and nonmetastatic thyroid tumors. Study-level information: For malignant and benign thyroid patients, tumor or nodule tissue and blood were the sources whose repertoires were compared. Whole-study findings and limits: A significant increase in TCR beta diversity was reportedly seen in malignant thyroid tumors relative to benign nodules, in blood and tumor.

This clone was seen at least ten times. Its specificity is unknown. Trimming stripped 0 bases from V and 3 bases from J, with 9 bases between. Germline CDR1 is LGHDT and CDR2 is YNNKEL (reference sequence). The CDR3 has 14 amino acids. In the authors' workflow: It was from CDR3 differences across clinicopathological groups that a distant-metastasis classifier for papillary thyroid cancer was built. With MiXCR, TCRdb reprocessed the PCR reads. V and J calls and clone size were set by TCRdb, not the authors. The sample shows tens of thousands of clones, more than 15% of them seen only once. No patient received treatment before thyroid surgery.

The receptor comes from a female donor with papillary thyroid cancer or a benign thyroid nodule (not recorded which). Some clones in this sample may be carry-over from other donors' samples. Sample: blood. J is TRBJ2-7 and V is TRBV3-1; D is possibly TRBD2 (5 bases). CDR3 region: CASSQDTSSYEQYF. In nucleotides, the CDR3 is TGTGCCAGCAGCCAAGATACTAGTAGCTACGAGCAGTACTTC.